The 23 T cell receptor beta chains below were found in one sample sequenced in a study of shared clonotypes between healthy human individuals. Sequenced by immunoSEQ multiplex PCR; TCRdb stores in-frame clones only, minus some. The data contain a few million clones, 85% to 95% of them singletons. The sample consisted of naive CD4+ T cells from PBMCs. Subset of the sample: CD45RA+ positively selected. These receptor sequences come from a young man in good health. Some clones in this sample may be carry-over from other donors' samples.

This clone has only one observation. The chain employs TRBV14 and TRBJ1-3; tentative D call: TRBD1 (5 bases). V was trimmed by 1 base and J by 5 bases, leaving 12 bases between them. The germline V gene encodes CDR1 SGHDN and CDR2 FVKESK. This CDR3 comprises 15 residues. The CDR3: CASSQVGAGRNTIYF. As DNA, the CDR3 is TGTGCCAGCAGCCAAGTAGGGGCCGGCAGAAACACCATATATTTT.

This clone was found once. The chain combines TRBV10-3 with TRBJ1-3, with 7 bases that match TRBD1. Germline lookup yields CDR1 ENHRY and CDR2 SYGVKD. Trimming removed 7 bases from V and 2 bases from J; junction bases left unmatched: 8. This CDR3 spans 15 amino acids. In nucleotides, the CDR3 is TGTGCCATCAACTCGGACAGGAGCGCTGGAAACACCATATATTTT. As protein: CAINSDRSAGNTIYF.

To note about this clone: Within the sample, other DNA sequences also encode this same CDR3. The chain carries TRBV4-3 and TRBJ2-3; D gene uncertain. Trimming took 0 bases from V and 4 from J, leaving 5 bases between them. In germline, CDR1 is LGHNA, CDR2 YSLEER. The CDR3 consists of 13 residues. In DNA, the CDR3 is TGCGCCAGCAGCCAAGAAGGGCCAGATACGCAGTATTTT. It encodes CASSQEGPDTQYF.

As to this clone: Other DNA sequences in this specimen translate into the identical CDR3. The chain couples TRBV6-5 to TRBJ2-2; D is uncertain. V lost 0 bases and J lost 2, with 7 bases in between. Germline CDR1 MNHEY, CDR2 SVGAGI. The CDR3 spans 15 residues. CDR3 in amino acids: CASSYSALNTGELFF. CDR3 sequence (DNA): TGTGCCAGCAGTTACTCGGCACTAAACACCGGGGAGCTGTTTTTT.

The chain uses TRBV19 and TRBJ1-1, with D uncertain. Germline assignment: CDR1 LNHDA and CDR2 SQIVND (reference sequence). The CDR3 loop spans 14 amino acids. Trimming cost V 2 bases and J 7 bases, with 14 bases left between them. CDR3: CASSISRSYHEAFF. The DNA of the CDR3 is TGTGCCAGTAGTATATCCAGGAGCTATCATGAAGCTTTCTTT.

The gene calls are TRBV6-6 and TRBJ2-7; D possibly corresponds to TRBD2 (6 bases). The CDR3 totals 12 residues. Germline V gene sequence: CDR1 MNHNY, CDR2 SVGAGI (reference sequence). The V gene lost 5 bases and the J gene lost 11 bases, with 16 bases spanning the gap. Written as DNA, the CDR3 is TGTGCCAGCAGTGCATCCCGGGACTTGGAGTACTTC. It translates to CASSASRDLEYF.

V gene TRBV7-9 combines with J gene TRBJ1-1, with a weak D call TRBD1 (6 bases). Germline CDR1 is SEHNR and CDR2 is FQNEAQ (reference sequence). The ends were cut back, 5 bases at V and 2 bases at J, with 15 bases in the middle. The CDR3 is 15 residues long. The CDR3 DNA reads TGTGCCAGCAGCCCACGGGACATAGAAAACACTGAAGCTTTCTTT. Protein: CASSPRDIENTEAFF.

With regard to this clone: The identical CDR3 is also encoded by other nucleotide sequences in the sample. The genes are TRBV5-1 and TRBJ2-1, with D uncertain. The germline V gene encodes CDR1 SGHRS and CDR2 YFSETQ. The ends were cut back, 0 bases at V and 0 bases at J, with 7 bases in the middle. The CDR3 sequence is 15 residues long. In DNA, the CDR3 is TGCGCCAGCAGCTTGGCTGGCAGCTCCTACAATGAGCAGTTCTTC. The encoded protein is CASSLAGSSYNEQFF.

V gene TRBV6-1 combines with J gene TRBJ2-3, with 10 nucleotides matching TRBD2. The trim removed 6 bases at V and 6 bases at J, leaving 9 bases unmatched. Germline V lookup: CDR1 MNHNS, CDR2 SASEGT. This CDR3 is 15 amino acids long. CDR3 loop: CASRSPSGRGDTQYF. The CDR3 DNA sequence: TGTGCCAGCAGATCCCCTAGCGGGAGAGGGGATACGCAGTATTTT.

The V gene is TRBV27, the J gene TRBJ2-1, with no clear D. Germline V gives CDR1 MNHEY, CDR2 SMNVEV (reference sequence). Trimming shortened V by 3 bases and J by 0 bases, and 9 bases separated the two germline ends. The CDR3 totals 15 residues. CDR3: CASSFDQYSYNEQFF. The DNA of the CDR3 is TGTGCCAGCAGTTTTGATCAATACTCCTACAATGAGCAGTTCTTC.

This clone is a singleton in its sample. CDR3 region: CASSETGGQGETQYF. In DNA, the CDR3 is TGTGCCAGCAGTGAAACGGGGGGACAGGGAGAGACCCAGTACTTC. The rearrangement links TRBV25-1 to TRBJ2-5, with 9 bases fitting TRBD1. This CDR3 region has 15 residues. Germline V CDR1 and CDR2: MGHDK, SYGVNS. Unmatched junction bases numbered 5, after V lost 2 bases and J lost 4 bases.

The chain links TRBV9 to TRBJ2-7; possible D gene TRBD1, 6 bases. Trimming pared 0 bases from V and 4 bases from J, leaving 14 bases between. Germline values: CDR1 SGDLS, CDR2 YYNGEE. The CDR3 length is 15 residues. CDR3 DNA sequence: TGTGCCAGCAGCGTAGCTGCAGGGGCCCTGTACGAGCAGTACTTC. Translation gives CASSVAAGALYEQYF.

The rearrangement joins TRBV30 to TRBJ2-3, with D possibly being TRBD1 or TRBD2 (5 bases each). The CDR3 length is 12 residues. Germline V gene data show CDR1 as GTSNPN and CDR2 as SVGIG (reference sequence). The V end was cut by 2 bases, the J end by 6 bases, with 9 bases between. The DNA of the CDR3 is TGTGCCTGGAGTCGAGGGGTGGATACGCAGTATTTT. Translating it yields CAWSRGVDTQYF.

The V gene is TRBV7-2, the J gene TRBJ1-3; perhaps TRBD1 as D (5 bases). V lost 5 bases, J lost 2 bases, and 13 bases lay in between. This CDR3 contains 15 residues. Looked up from germline, CDR1 is SGHTA and CDR2 is FQGNSA. The CDR3 loop is CASSQTAGAGNTIYF. CDR3 nucleotides: TGTGCCAGCAGCCAGACCGCGGGGGCTGGAAACACCATATATTTT.

This sequence joins TRBV4-3 and TRBJ2-2, with 8 nucleotides matching TRBD2. The CDR3 totals 19 residues. V gave up 2 bases and J gave up 3 bases; unmatched junction bases: 14. CDR1 and CDR2 (germline): LGHNA, YSLEER. CDR3: CASSQYGLAFLRDTGELFF. CDR3 sequence (DNA): TGCGCCAGCAGCCAATATGGACTAGCTTTTTTGAGGGACACCGGGGAGCTGTTTTTT.

For this clone: The same CDR3 also results from other DNA sequences found in this sample. The chain combines TRBV2 with TRBJ2-7; 9 nucleotides match TRBD1. The CDR3 is 13 amino acids. Germline V lookup: CDR1 SNHLY, CDR2 FYNNEI. V was clipped by 4 bases and J by 4 bases; unmatched bases: 2. CDR3 in amino acids: CASSGQGGYEQYF. CDR3 sequence (DNA): TGTGCCAGCAGTGGACAGGGGGGATACGAGCAGTACTTC.

This sequence joins TRBV5-1 and TRBJ2-7, with a possible D match to TRBD2 (5 bases). V gave up 0 bases and J gave up 3 bases, with 13 bases separating them. The CDR3 runs to 15 residues. Per the germline V gene, CDR1 is SGHRS and CDR2 is YFSETQ. The CDR3, as DNA: TGCGCCAGCAGCTTGGGAGGGAGAACCCTCTACGAGCAGTACTTC. Translated, it gives CASSLGGRTLYEQYF.

This clone appeared a single time. This rearrangement joins TRBV9 to TRBJ1-1; 7 nucleotides agree with TRBD1. Germline trimming cut 4 bases from V and 2 bases from J; bases unmatched to any gene: 11. CDR1 is SGDLS and CDR2 is YYNGEE in the germline V gene. CDR3 length equals 16 residues. The CDR3 region is CASSSRTGAANTEAFF. CDR3 sequence (DNA): TGTGCCAGCAGCTCACGAACAGGGGCGGCAAACACTGAAGCTTTCTTT.

The chain carries TRBV5-1 and TRBJ1-2; no reliable D call. This CDR3 comprises 15 residues. Trimming took off 6 bases at V and 1 base at J, with 16 bases between the two ends. Germline assignment: CDR1 SGHRS and CDR2 YFSETQ. CDR3 sequence (DNA): TGCGCCAGCACTCCCAATTTTCGAGTTAACTATGGCTACACCTTC. Translating gives CASTPNFRVNYGYTF.

The chain couples TRBV6-5 to TRBJ2-7; D uncertain. Germline V gives CDR1 MNHEY, CDR2 SVGAGI. With 2 bases removed from V and 4 bases from J, the gap between germline ends came to 9 bases. This CDR3 contains 13 residues. The CDR3 DNA reads TGTGCCAGCAGTTACGGGATCCGATACGAGCAGTACTTC. Translated: CASSYGIRYEQYF.

The V call is TRBV6-6, the J call TRBJ2-1, with D hard to call. Trimming pared 7 bases from V and 0 bases from J, leaving 13 bases between. The CDR3 has 15 amino acids. Germline V gene sequence: CDR1 MNHNY, CDR2 SVGAGI (reference sequence). Here the CDR3 DNA reads TGTGCCAGCAAAAATACTGGCCCCTCCTACAATGAGCAGTTCTTC. It codes for CASKNTGPSYNEQFF.

The rearrangement joins TRBV28 to TRBJ1-4; 7 nucleotides agree with TRBD1. CDR1 and CDR2 from the germline V gene are MDHEN and SYDVKM. This CDR3 comprises 14 residues. V lost 8 bases, J lost 4 bases, and 7 bases stayed unmatched. The chain's CDR3 is CASVTGAINEKLFF. CDR3 DNA: TGTGCCAGCGTAACAGGGGCCATTAATGAAAAACTGTTTTTT.

V gene TRBV19 combines with J gene TRBJ2-7; 12 nucleotides align to TRBD2. This CDR3 contains 13 residues. Losses at the gene ends were 9 bases for V and 3 bases for J; bases not matched to a gene: 3. CDR1 is LNHDA, CDR2 SQIVND, per germline (reference sequence). As DNA, the CDR3 is TGTGCCAGCAGACTAGCGGGGGACTACGAGCAGTACTTC. Protein: CASRLAGDYEQYF.